One and the same sample provided the 12 T cell receptor beta chains below, sequenced in a study of T cells after yellow fever vaccination. MiXCR was run by TCRdb on the 5' RACE reads, yielding one entry per CDR3 protein. Here the sample spans a few hundred thousand distinct CDR3 sequences, less than 20% being singletons. The input for sequencing was PBMCs, taken around 5 days after the first yellow fever vaccination. The receptors derive from a man younger than 35 who received the YFV17D yellow fever vaccine.

This clonotype was counted between two and nine times. This chain connects TRBV4-2 to TRBJ1-5, with D possibly matching TRBD1 (5 bases). V was trimmed by 0 bases and J by 3 bases, leaving 9 bases between them. Germline-derived CDR1 and CDR2 are LGHNA and YNFKEQ. CDR3 length: 15 amino acids. The CDR3 coding sequence is TGTGCCAGCAGCCAAGAGTTGGGGGTCAATCAGCCCCAGCATTTT. The encoded protein is CASSQELGVNQPQHF.

This clonotype was seen only a few times. The CDR3 DNA reads TGTGCCAGCAGCCCCGGATGGGTGAACACTGAAGCTTTCTTT. It specifies CASSPGWVNTEAFF. The J gene is TRBJ1-1, the V gene TRBV28; D gene ambiguous. V was pared by 6 bases and J by 0 bases, with 11 bases between. The CDR3 covers 14 residues. CDR1 and CDR2 (germline): MDHEN, SYDVKM.

In this sample, this clonotype turned up a few times. J is TRBJ1-3 and V is TRBV5-1; D gene uncertain. The CDR3 covers 15 residues. Germline V lookup: CDR1 SGHRS, CDR2 YFSETQ. Deletions cut 0 bases from V and 0 bases from J, with 7 bases between. CDR3 amino acids: CASSLDAFSGNTIYF. CDR3 DNA sequence: TGCGCCAGCAGCTTGGATGCGTTCTCTGGAAACACCATATATTTT.

A remark on this clonotype: A much larger clone differs from this one at a single base, so this may be a read error. The chain recombines TRBV29-1 with TRBJ1-1, with D maybe TRBD1 (6 bases). CDR3 size: 15 residues. The germline gives CDR1 SQVTM, CDR2 ANQGSEA. V was cut by 7 bases and J by 3 bases, with 21 bases left in between. The chain's CDR3 is CSAGGTSGMDTEAFF. In DNA, the CDR3 is TGCAGCGCTGGGGGGACATCCGGGATGGACACTGAAGCTTTCTTT.

This clonotype showed up just a few times. The rearrangement uses TRBV4-2 and TRBJ1-4; 8 bases align to TRBD1. The CDR3 is made up of 15 amino acids. J gave up 11 bases and V 1 base, and 9 bases lay outside the gene matches. The V gene's germline CDR1 is LGHNA and CDR2 YNFKEQ. The CDR3 reads CASSQALPRTGKLFF. Written as DNA, the CDR3 is TGTGCCAGCAGCCAAGCATTGCCTAGGACAGGGAAACTGTTTTTT.

The chain joins TRBV18 to TRBJ2-3; perhaps TRBD2 as D (6 bases). CDR1 and CDR2 (germline): KGHSH, LQKENI. The CDR3 contains 14 residues. Trimming took 2 bases from V and 4 from J, leaving 10 bases between them. The DNA for the CDR3 is TGTGCCAGCTCACCATGGAGGGTTTCAGATACGCAGTATTTT. It translates to CASSPWRVSDTQYF.

The chain is built from TRBV27 and TRBJ1-4; the match to TRBD1 covers 7 bases. Germline V lookup: CDR1 MNHEY, CDR2 SMNVEV (reference sequence). The CDR3 consists of 14 residues. V trimming: 6 bases; J trimming: 6 bases; junction bases outside the gene matches: 7. As DNA, the CDR3 is TGTGCCAGCAGGGAGACAGGGATAGATGAAAAACTGTTTTTT. Its protein product is CASRETGIDEKLFF. Full variable domain (rest looked up from reference TRBV27 and TRBJ1-4): EAQVTQNPRYLITVTGKKLTVTCSQNMNHEYMSWYRQDPGLGLRQIYYSMNVEVTDKGDVPEGYKVSRKEKRNFPLILESPSPNQTSLYFCASRETGIDEKLFFGSGTQLSVL.

This clonotype was seen only a few times. V is TRBV7-9 and J is TRBJ1-3, with no clear D. The CDR3 length is 14 residues. Trimming took 5 bases from V and 2 from J, leaving 10 bases between them. Germline lookup yields CDR1 SEHNR and CDR2 FQNEAQ (reference sequence). The CDR3 spells CASSPAVTGNTIYF. The DNA of the CDR3 is TGTGCCAGCAGCCCTGCCGTCACTGGAAACACCATATATTTT.

This clonotype was recorded a few times. The V call is TRBV27, the J call TRBJ2-4, with 7 bases aligning to TRBD1. The CDR3 extends over 13 amino acids. Germline CDR1 is MNHEY and CDR2 is SMNVEV (reference sequence). The V segment lost 5 bases and the J segment 12 bases; nucleotides outside the gene matches: 10. The CDR3 DNA sequence: TGTGCCAGCAGTCATGGGGACAGAGGGACTCAGTACTTC. It is translated as CASSHGDRGTQYF.

V and J are TRBV5-8 and TRBJ1-6; D call uncertain. The CDR3 sequence is 16 residues long. CDR1 is SGHTS and CDR2 is YDEGEE in the germline V gene. V was clipped by 0 bases and J by 4 bases, with 11 bases between them. CDR3 sequence (DNA): TGTGCCAGCAGCTTGGGTCGGACGAGATATAATTCACCCCTCCACTTT. This codes for CASSLGRTRYNSPLHF. Full variable domain (outside the CDR3, taken from reference TRBV5-8 and TRBJ1-6): EAGVTQSPTHLIKTRGQQATLRCSPISGHTSVYWYQQALGLGLQFLLWYDEGEERNRGNFPPRFSGRQFPNYSSELNVNALELEDSALYLCASSLGRTRYNSPLHFGNGTRLTVT.

The V and J genes are TRBV5-5 and TRBJ2-1, with 7 bases fitting TRBD2. J was trimmed by 4 bases and V by 4 bases; bases with no gene match: 8. The CDR3 consists of 15 residues. Looked up from germline, CDR1 is SGHKS and CDR2 is YYEKEE (reference sequence). CDR3 sequence (DNA): TGTGCCAGCAGCGCGTGGGGGGGGAAGTACAATGAGCAGTTCTTC. Its translation is CASSAWGGKYNEQFF.

This clonotype was detected only a few times. The rearrangement uses TRBV4-1 and TRBJ1-6; 9 positions match TRBD1. Per germline, CDR1 MGHRA and CDR2 YSYEKL. The CDR3 is 17 residues long. J was trimmed by 10 bases and V by 1 base; bases with no gene match: 11. The CDR3 here is CASSQVPSGTGTSPLHF. CDR3 DNA: TGCGCCAGCAGCCAAGTTCCTTCCGGGACAGGGACCTCACCCCTCCACTTT.